These 24 T cell receptor beta chains were sequenced from one sample in a study of T-cell memory formation after mild COVID-19. MiXCR, applied by TCRdb to the 5' RACE reads, yields one record per CDR3 protein. The table records nearly 110,000 distinct CDR3 sequences, under 15% of them present only once. The source material was PBMCs or a T cell subset sorted from them (not recorded which). The receptors come from an adult woman who had mild COVID-19 (a few samples of this study predate the infection). Cell type and time point are not known.

V and J are TRBV9 and TRBJ2-7; TRBD2 aligns across 7 bases. J lost 2 bases, V lost 0 bases, and 2 bases had no gene match. Germline CDR1 and CDR2: SGDLS and YYNGEE. This CDR3 spans 14 amino acids. The CDR3: CASSVASGPYEQYF. The DNA of the CDR3 is TGTGCCAGCAGCGTAGCTAGCGGCCCCTACGAGCAGTACTTC.

This clonotype was observed at least ten times. The chain has TRBV7-6 and TRBJ2-7; D is undetermined. Germline assignment: CDR1 SGHVS and CDR2 FNYEAQ. V was trimmed by 1 base and J by 3 bases, leaving 13 bases between them. The CDR3 loop spans 15 amino acids. The CDR3 region is CASSLGTAPGYEQYF. CDR3 sequence (DNA): TGTGCCAGCAGCTTAGGGACGGCCCCTGGCTACGAGCAGTACTTC. Using reference TRBV7-6 and TRBJ2-7 for the parts outside the CDR3, the full variable domain is GAGVSQSPRYKVTKRGQDVALRCDPISGHVSLYWYRQALGQGPEFLTYFNYEAQQDKSGLPNDRFSAERPEGSISTLTIQRTEQRDSAMYRCASSLGTAPGYEQYFGPGTRLTVT.

The chain employs TRBV29-1 and TRBJ2-3; D possibly uses TRBD1 or TRBD2 (5 bases each). CDR3 length equals 14 residues. Germline-derived CDR1 and CDR2 are SQVTM and ANQGSEA. Trimming shortened V by 3 bases and J by 2 bases, and 12 bases separated the two germline ends. CDR3 DNA: TGCAGCGTTGAGGGACCCAAAAACACAGATACGCAGTATTTT. Translated: CSVEGPKNTDTQYF.

The table lists this clonotype with a few counts. The V and J genes are TRBV7-9 and TRBJ2-3; D not certain. Trimming left V 1 base short and J 2 bases short, with 13 bases between. The germline gives CDR1 SEHNR, CDR2 FQNEAQ (reference sequence). The CDR3 runs 16 residues. The CDR3 nucleotides read TGTGCCAGCAGCTTAGTTGGGCCACGGATCACAGATACGCAGTATTTT. Its translation: CASSLVGPRITDTQYF.

CDR3 bases: TGCGCCAGCAGCCCGACGGCGGCTGGGGCCTACGAGCAGTACTTC. Translated, it gives CASSPTAAGAYEQYF. This rearrangement joins TRBV4-1 to TRBJ2-7; D is unresolved. V lost 4 bases, J lost 2 bases, and 15 bases lay in between. This CDR3 region has 15 residues. The germline CDR1 and CDR2 sequences are MGHRA and YSYEKL.

This clonotype was picked up many times. V usage is TRBV7-6 and J usage is TRBJ2-1; TRBD1 matches at 7 bases. Germline V gene sequence: CDR1 SGHVS, CDR2 FNYEAQ. V dropped 6 bases and J dropped 2; count of bases not matched to a gene: 13. The length of the CDR3 is 17 residues. The CDR3 protein is CASSPASTGIAYNEQFF. CDR3 bases: TGTGCCAGCAGTCCAGCCTCGACAGGGATCGCCTACAATGAGCAGTTCTTC.

The table lists this clonotype with a few counts. The chain has TRBV7-9 and TRBJ1-2; D is possibly TRBD1 (6 bases). The V gene's germline CDR1 is SEHNR and CDR2 FQNEAQ (reference sequence). The V and J ends lost 5 bases and 8 bases respectively, with 18 bases between them. This CDR3 is built from 14 residues. CDR3 nucleotide sequence: TGTGCCAGCAGCCAGCCGACGGGGGCGTTGGGCTACACCTTC. It codes for CASSQPTGALGYTF.

J is TRBJ2-1 and V is TRBV6-2 or TRBV6-3, with D perhaps TRBD1 (6 bases). The V gene lost 2 bases and the J gene lost 6 bases, with 20 bases spanning the gap. Per germline, CDR1 MNHEY and CDR2 SVGEGT. This CDR3 is 17 amino acids long. The CDR3 DNA follows: TGTGCCAGCAGTTACACCGTACAGGGTTGGAGCGGCAATGAGCAGTTCTTC. The encoded protein is CASSYTVQGWSGNEQFF.

The chain links TRBV14 to TRBJ2-5, with TRBD2 identical over 8 bases. Germline CDR1 reads SGHDN; CDR2 reads FVKESK. V was clipped by 3 bases and J by 0 bases; unmatched bases: 15. The CDR3 sequence is 19 residues long. The CDR3 is CASSHLSGSGGPYQETQYF. DNA for the CDR3: TGTGCCAGCAGCCATCTCTCGGGGAGCGGGGGCCCGTACCAAGAGACCCAGTACTTC.

This sequence joins TRBV24-1 and TRBJ2-7; D is uncertain. Germline CDR1 reads KGHDR; CDR2 reads SFDVKD. V was pared by 3 bases and J by 3 bases, with 11 bases between. The length of the CDR3 is 14 residues. CDR3 loop: CATSDRQESYEQYF. The CDR3 DNA is TGTGCCACCAGTGATCGACAAGAAAGCTACGAGCAGTACTTC.

This clonotype was seen only a few times. The V call is TRBV29-1, the J call TRBJ2-3; TRBD1 aligns across 7 bases. Per the germline V gene, CDR1 is SQVTM and CDR2 is ANQGSEA. J was trimmed by 4 bases and V by 6 bases; bases with no gene match: 10. The length of the CDR3 is 14 residues. Here the CDR3 reads CSVDDRVFADTQYF. The CDR3 region has the DNA TGCAGCGTAGATGACAGGGTCTTTGCAGATACGCAGTATTTT.

This clonotype was recorded a few times. V gene TRBV6-6 combines with J gene TRBJ2-3; TRBD1 might be the D (6 bases). Trimming removed 6 bases at V and 4 bases at J, with 14 bases between. The CDR3 runs 14 residues. CDR1 MNHNY and CDR2 SVGAGI come from the germline V gene (reference sequence). Here the CDR3 DNA reads TGTGCCAGCAGACTCTCAGGGGATCCAGATACGCAGTATTTT. It yields the protein CASRLSGDPDTQYF.

In this sample, this clonotype turned up a few times. V is TRBV5-1 and J is TRBJ2-7, with a tentative D call TRBD2 (6 bases). Trimming took off 4 bases at V and 2 bases at J, with 16 bases between the two ends. The CDR3 contains 15 residues. Germline V gives CDR1 SGHRS, CDR2 YFSETQ. CDR3 nucleotide sequence: TGCGCCAGCAGCGTTATGGGGACTGGGACCTACGAGCAGTACTTC. Translated: CASSVMGTGTYEQYF.

V and J are TRBV12-3 or TRBV12-4 and TRBJ1-1, with D uncertain. V gave up 4 bases and J gave up 5 bases, with 5 bases separating them. The CDR3 is 11 residues long. The CDR3 is CASSWATEAFF. CDR3 DNA sequence: TGTGCCAGCAGTTGGGCAACTGAAGCTTTCTTT.

The rearrangement joins TRBV25-1 to TRBJ2-2; 8 bases map to TRBD1. Trimming removed 5 bases from V and 4 bases from J; junction bases left unmatched: 6. The CDR3 has 15 amino acids. Germline CDR1 MGHDK, CDR2 SYGVNS. The CDR3 coding sequence is TGTGCCAGCAGTCTTCAGGGGGCCGGCACCGGGGAGCTGTTTTTT. Translating it yields CASSLQGAGTGELFF.

This clonotype was counted a few times. The chain combines TRBV12-3 or TRBV12-4 with TRBJ1-2, with no clear D. This CDR3 contains 13 residues. The V end was cut by 3 bases, the J end by 2 bases, with 7 bases between. The CDR3 DNA reads as TGTGCCAGCAGTTTGTACAGCAACTATGGCTACACCTTC. Its protein product is CASSLYSNYGYTF.

The sample holds a few counts of this clonotype. The chain joins TRBV4-3 to TRBJ2-1; perhaps TRBD1 as D (6 bases). The CDR3 sequence is 17 residues long. V was trimmed by 3 bases and J by 0 bases, leaving 15 bases between them. The germline V gene has CDR1 LGHNA and CDR2 YSLEER. Here the CDR3 reads CASSHSSTGSSYNEQFF. The CDR3 DNA is TGCGCCAGCAGCCACTCCTCAACAGGGAGCTCCTACAATGAGCAGTTCTTC.

The genes are TRBV12-3 or TRBV12-4 and TRBJ2-3; D is perhaps TRBD2 (7 bases). With 1 base removed from V and 3 bases from J, the gap between germline ends came to 11 bases. The CDR3 is 15 amino acids. CDR3 protein: CASSLEQGGTDTQYF. Written as DNA, the CDR3 is TGTGCCAGCAGTTTAGAACAGGGAGGGACAGATACGCAGTATTTT.

At least ten counts were recorded for this clonotype. The chain employs TRBV7-2 and TRBJ2-1; D possibly corresponds to TRBD2 (6 bases). Trimming removed 8 bases at V and 8 bases at J, with 13 bases between. The germline V gene has CDR1 SGHTA and CDR2 FQGNSA. The CDR3 covers 12 residues. The CDR3 nucleotides read TGTGCCAGCGGACTACCTAGGGATGAGCAGTTCTTC. This sequence encodes CASGLPRDEQFF.

The chain couples TRBV12-3 or TRBV12-4 to TRBJ2-3; TRBD2 matches at 15 bases. The CDR3 length is 18 residues. J was trimmed by 4 bases and V by 2 bases; bases with no gene match: 7. CDR3 nucleotides: TGTGCCAGCAGTTTACTCGGACTAGCGGGGGGGCACGCAGATACGCAGTATTTT. Translating it yields CASSLLGLAGGHADTQYF.

The chain recombines TRBV14 with TRBJ2-7, with D maybe TRBD1 (6 bases). CDR1 is SGHDN and CDR2 is FVKESK in the germline V gene. The CDR3 contains 13 residues. Between the trimmed V and J ends, which lost 2 bases and 6 bases, there was a span of 11 bases. The CDR3 DNA sequence: TGTGCCAGCAGCCAACCAGGGGTCGTCGAGCAGTACTTC. It encodes CASSQPGVVEQYF.

This clonotype came up a few times. The V gene is TRBV23-1, the J gene TRBJ2-1; 7 positions match TRBD1. TRBV23-1 is flagged as an ORF with uncertain function. The trim removed 3 bases at V and 12 bases at J, leaving 17 bases unmatched. This CDR3 contains 16 residues. CDR3 sequence reads: CASSQSGTADYGVQFF. The CDR3 DNA sequence: TGCGCCAGCAGTCAGTCTGGGACAGCAGACTATGGGGTGCAGTTCTTC.

V and J are TRBV9 and TRBJ2-2; TRBD2 aligns across 14 bases. The CDR3 totals 18 residues. The germline V gene has CDR1 SGDLS and CDR2 YYNGEE. With 4 bases clipped from V and 2 bases from J, the junction kept 7 bases outside the gene matches. This CDR3 reads CASSHPGLAGANTGELFF. The DNA of the CDR3 is TGTGCCAGCAGCCACCCGGGACTAGCGGGAGCCAACACCGGGGAGCTGTTTTTT.

The chain employs TRBV9 and TRBJ2-1; D is perhaps TRBD2 (6 bases). The CDR3 is made up of 13 amino acids. From germline, CDR1 is SGDLS and CDR2 YYNGEE. V lost 6 bases and J lost 5, with 12 bases in between. As DNA, the CDR3 is TGTGCCAGCAACGCCTGGGGGGACAATGAGCAGTTCTTC. This encodes CASNAWGDNEQFF.